This record covers a single T cell receptor beta chain. This record belongs to a study of OX40 agonist ivuxolimab in advanced cancers. Study background: The patients received agonistic anti-OX40 (CD134) antibody ivuxolimab.

Produced via immunoSEQ multiplex PCR; TCRdb's table is partial and in-frame only. In the table there are approximately 82,000 clones, 75% to 90% of which are singletons. This CDR3 has 14 residues. Trimming shortened V by 8 bases and J by 0 bases, and 14 bases separated the two germline ends. This receptor was taken from an adult with an advanced solid tumor such as melanoma, head and neck, liver or kidney cancer. The chain employs TRBV6-7 and TRBJ2-7, with D uncertain. TRBV6-7 is an ORF, with its function uncertain. The sample in question was CD4+ or CD8+ T cells sorted from blood, obtained in a trial of the OX40 agonist ivuxolimab. The CDR3 protein is CASPSRSRSYEQYF. In DNA form, the CDR3 reads TGTGCCAGCCCCTCGCGGTCCCGCTCCTACGAGCAGTACTTC.